The 25 T cell receptor beta chains in this list originate from one sample, sequenced in a study of T cell repertoires in cytomegalovirus infection. No antigen has been assigned to these receptors. TCRdb reprocessed the reads with MiXCR, giving one entry per CDR3 protein. The profile shows fewer than 650,000 distinct CDR3 sequences, under 45% of them singletons. The specimen was cultured PBMCs, collected from culture after CMV antigen stimulation. Receptors originate from a human donor in good health (CMV status not recorded). Some clones in this sample may be carry-over from other donors' samples.

This clonotype has only one observation. A much bigger clone sits one base away, suggesting this may be a read error. The CDR3 end shows no conserved phenylalanine or tryptophan, and so a read error is likely. The rearrangement joins TRBV7-2 to TRBJ2-7, with TRBD1 identical over 8 bases. The CDR3 has 14 residues. V shed 3 bases and J 3 bases; nucleotides not matched to a gene: 4. Germline loops: CDR1 SGHTA, CDR2 FQGNSA. The CDR3 sequence: CASSLPGQGYEQYL. CDR3 in DNA: TGTGCCAGCAGCTTGCCCGGACAGGGCTACGAGCAGTACTTA.

The rearrangement joins TRBV4-3 to TRBJ2-6; D possibly corresponds to TRBD1 (5 bases). The CDR3 length is 17 residues. Germline CDR1 reads LGHNA; CDR2 reads YSLEER. Deletions cut 2 bases from V and 0 bases from J, with 11 bases between. CDR3 in amino acids: CASSQRQISSGANVLTF. CDR3 nucleotide sequence: TGCGCCAGCAGCCAACGACAGATTAGCTCTGGGGCCAACGTCCTGACTTTC.

This clonotype showed up just once. The rearrangement links TRBV2 to TRBJ2-3; TRBD1 agrees at 7 bases. CDR1 SNHLY and CDR2 FYNNEI come from the germline V gene. This CDR3 has 14 amino acids. V lost 10 bases to trimming and J lost 0 bases; unmatched junction nucleotides: 7. CDR3 in amino acids: CAMGTVDSTDTQYF. The CDR3 coding sequence is TGTGCCATGGGGACAGTGGATAGCACAGATACGCAGTATTTT. Together with reference TRBV2 and TRBJ2-3, the CDR3 gives the full variable domain: EPEVTQTPSHQVTQMGQEVILRCVPISNHLYFYWYRQILGQKVEFLVSFYNNEISEKSEIFDDQFSVERPDGSNFTLKIRSTKLEDSAMYFCAMGTVDSTDTQYFGPGTRLTVL.

The J gene is TRBJ2-2, the V gene TRBV7-6, with D unresolved. Deletions cut 2 bases from V and 7 bases from J, with 11 bases between. Germline values: CDR1 SGHVS, CDR2 FNYEAQ. The CDR3 spans 14 residues. The CDR3 DNA reads as TGTGCCAGCAGCTTACGGTACCAGGACGGGGAGCTGTTTTTT. It encodes CASSLRYQDGELFF.

The rearrangement links TRBV20-1 to TRBJ2-3; 13 bases line up with TRBD2. After removal of 6 bases from V and 1 base from J, the junction contained 4 bases not matched to a gene. CDR1 DFQATT and CDR2 SNEGSKA come from the germline V gene (reference sequence). CDR3 length: 15 amino acids. For the CDR3, the DNA is TGCAGTGCCTCGGGACTAGCGGGGCGCACAGATACGCAGTATTTT. Protein product: CSASGLAGRTDTQYF.

The V and J genes are TRBV27 and TRBJ1-3; D gene uncertain. V lost 5 bases and J lost 6, with 17 bases in between. This CDR3 is built from 15 residues. Germline lookup yields CDR1 MNHEY and CDR2 SMNVEV (reference sequence). Here the CDR3 reads CASSRRLVLENTIYF. The CDR3 bases are TGTGCCAGCAGTCGACGTCTCGTGCTCGAAAACACCATATATTTT.

The genes are TRBV7-2 and TRBJ1-4, with TRBD1 identical over 9 bases. The CDR3 sequence is 14 residues long. Trimming took 5 bases from V and 8 from J; bases not matched to a gene: 6. Germline lookup yields CDR1 SGHTA and CDR2 FQGNSA. The CDR3, as DNA: TGTGCCAGCAGCCTACAGGGGGCAAAAGAAAAACTGTTTTTT. This translates into CASSLQGAKEKLFF. The variable domain in full, with the rest retrieved from reference TRBV7-2 and TRBJ1-4, is GAGVSQSPSNKVTEKGKDVELRCDPISGHTALYWYRQSLGQGLEFLIYFQGNSAPDKSGLPSDRFSAERTGGSVSTLTIQRTQQEDSAVYLCASSLQGAKEKLFFGSGTQLSVL.

This chain links TRBV20-1 with TRBJ2-7; D is ambiguous. V lost 6 bases and J 0 bases, leaving 15 bases between the germline ends. This CDR3 is built from 14 residues. Per the germline V gene, CDR1 is DFQATT and CDR2 is SNEGSKA (reference sequence). CDR3 in DNA: TGCAGTGCAAATTACCGCGAACTCTCCTACGAGCAGTACTTC. Translated: CSANYRELSYEQYF.

V is TRBV19 and J is TRBJ2-1; no reliable D call. In germline, CDR1 is LNHDA, CDR2 SQIVND (reference sequence). The CDR3 spans 12 residues. Trimming pared 3 bases from V and 9 bases from J, leaving 9 bases between. In DNA, the CDR3 is TGTGCCAGTAGTATCGGGTCTCGTGAGCAGTTCTTC. This translates into CASSIGSREQFF.

This clonotype was seen repeatedly, ten times or more. The chain carries TRBV7-2 and TRBJ1-6; maybe TRBD1 (6 bases). The CDR3 runs 15 residues. Trimming removed 2 bases at V and 7 bases at J, with 12 bases between. Germline V gene data show CDR1 as SGHTA and CDR2 as FQGNSA. The CDR3 protein is CASSLPPQGNSPLHF. The CDR3 DNA reads as TGTGCCAGCAGCTTACCGCCACAGGGCAATTCACCCCTCCACTTT.

V and J are TRBV18 and TRBJ2-4; TRBD1 aligns across 7 bases. The V gene's germline CDR1 is KGHSH and CDR2 LQKENI. The CDR3 spans 15 residues. The ends lost 2 bases at V and 3 bases at J; junction bases unmatched: 4. The CDR3 region is CASSPTGVVKNIQYF. CDR3 nucleotides: TGTGCCAGCTCACCAACAGGGGTGGTCAAAAACATTCAGTACTTC.

The chain combines TRBV28 with TRBJ1-1; tentatively, D is TRBD1 (5 bases). CDR1 is MDHEN and CDR2 is SYDVKM in the germline V gene. This CDR3 is 14 amino acids long. Trimming stripped 9 bases from V and 0 bases from J, with 14 bases between. In DNA, the CDR3 is TGTGCCAGTCTCAAACGGGGCGTGAACACTGAAGCTTTCTTT. It encodes CASLKRGVNTEAFF.

This sequence joins TRBV4-1 and TRBJ1-2, with D possibly matching TRBD1 (5 bases). Trimming left V 6 bases short and J 4 bases short, with 18 bases between. Germline CDR1 reads MGHRA; CDR2 reads YSYEKL. The CDR3 length is 15 residues. For the CDR3, the DNA is TGCGCCAGCAGGGGTACTAACGGGACCTCCTATGGCTACACCTTC. Its protein is CASRGTNGTSYGYTF.

The rearrangement uses TRBV27 and TRBJ2-2; D is undetermined. The germline V and J ends were trimmed by 5 bases and 5 bases, with 12 bases remaining between them. CDR1 is MNHEY, CDR2 SMNVEV, per germline (reference sequence). The CDR3 totals 14 residues. In nucleotides, the CDR3 is TGTGCCAGCAGTCCTCAGACTGGGACCGGGGAGCTGTTTTTT. This codes for CASSPQTGTGELFF.

In nucleotides, the CDR3 is TGCGCCAGCAGCCAATTCAGGGGCGAGGGTGGCTACACCTTC. Protein: CASSQFRGEGGYTF. This chain uses TRBV4-3 with TRBJ1-2, with D possibly TRBD1 on 6 matching bases. The CDR3 sequence is 14 residues long. With 2 bases removed from V and 7 bases from J, the gap between germline ends came to 14 bases. Germline lookup yields CDR1 LGHNA and CDR2 YSLEER.

The rearrangement joins TRBV11-2 to TRBJ1-2; TRBD1 might be the D (5 bases). V was trimmed by 3 bases and J by 7 bases, leaving 12 bases between them. This CDR3 is built from 13 residues. Germline CDR1 is SGHAT and CDR2 is FQNNGV. CDR3 nucleotide sequence: TGTGCCAGCAGCTTCTGGCAGGGTGGTGGCTACACCTTC. It is translated as CASSFWQGGGYTF.

A few counts support this clonotype. The gene calls are TRBV7-2 and TRBJ2-7, with D perhaps TRBD1 (5 bases). This CDR3 contains 14 residues. The V gene lost 3 bases and the J gene lost 2 bases, with 11 bases spanning the gap. CDR1 and CDR2 (germline): SGHTA, FQGNSA. The chain's CDR3 is CASSLDILPYEQYF. The CDR3 DNA reads as TGTGCCAGCAGCTTGGACATTTTACCCTACGAGCAGTACTTC.

In its sample, this clonotype was seen a few times. The rearrangement links TRBV7-2 to TRBJ1-6, with a weak D call TRBD1 (5 bases). Trimming stripped 5 bases from V and 0 bases from J, with 11 bases between. CDR1 and CDR2 (germline): SGHTA, FQGNSA. This CDR3 region has 16 residues. The CDR3: CASSRSGASYNSPLHF. As DNA, the CDR3 is TGTGCCAGCAGCCGGTCTGGGGCCTCCTATAATTCACCCCTCCACTTT.

CDR3 nucleotides: TGTGCCACAGTCCCGGGACAGGGAGGCACTGAAGCTTTCTTT. This encodes CATVPGQGGTEAFF. The chain couples TRBV19 to TRBJ1-1; the match to TRBD1 covers 9 bases. After removal of 10 bases from V and 4 bases from J, the junction contained 10 bases not matched to a gene. CDR1 LNHDA and CDR2 SQIVND come from the germline V gene (reference sequence). The length of the CDR3 is 14 residues.

The sample holds a few counts of this clonotype. V is TRBV7-8 and J is TRBJ2-7; D tentatively reads TRBD1 or TRBD2 (5 bases each). The CDR3 has 14 amino acids. Deletions cut 5 bases from V and 2 bases from J, with 13 bases between. Germline V CDR1 and CDR2: SGHVS, FQNEAQ. CDR3 residues: CASSTRDGTYEQYF. CDR3 coding DNA: TGTGCCAGCAGCACCCGGGACGGCACCTACGAGCAGTACTTC.

The V gene is TRBV15, the J gene TRBJ1-1; TRBD1 matches at 7 bases. CDR1 is LNHNV and CDR2 is YYDKDF in the germline V gene (reference sequence). The ends lost 0 bases at V and 2 bases at J; junction bases unmatched: 12. CDR3 length equals 18 residues. For the CDR3, the DNA is TGTGCCACCAGCAGAGATTGGAGCAGGGGGGAAGTTAACACTGAAGCTTTCTTT. Encoded protein: CATSRDWSRGEVNTEAFF.

This clonotype was recorded a few times. The chain combines TRBV2 with TRBJ1-5; D is unclear. The CDR3 covers 11 residues. Germline-derived CDR1 and CDR2 are SNHLY and FYNNEI. V dropped 9 bases and J dropped 0 bases, with 3 bases sitting between them. This chain's CDR3 is CASNSNQPQHF. The CDR3 region has the DNA TGTGCCAGTAATAGCAATCAGCCCCAGCATTTT.

The chain employs TRBV7-2 and TRBJ1-5; D possibly corresponds to TRBD1 (6 bases). This CDR3 is 16 amino acids long. Trimming shortened V by 5 bases and J by 2 bases, and 16 bases separated the two germline ends. Per the germline V gene, CDR1 is SGHTA and CDR2 is FQGNSA. CDR3 DNA: TGTGCCAGCAGCCCCGGGGGGGGGCGAGGCAATCAGCCCCAGCATTTT. It yields the protein CASSPGGGRGNQPQHF.

This clonotype has just a few counts. The chain uses TRBV7-2 and TRBJ2-7, with no clear D. The germline V gene encodes CDR1 SGHTA and CDR2 FQGNSA. This CDR3 is 13 amino acids long. The V end was cut by 1 base, the J end by 3 bases, with 7 bases between. CDR3 amino acids: CASSLENSYEQYF. CDR3 nucleotides: TGTGCCAGCAGCTTAGAAAACAGCTACGAGCAGTACTTC. Full variable domain (outside the CDR3, taken from reference TRBV7-2 and TRBJ2-7): GAGVSQSPSNKVTEKGKDVELRCDPISGHTALYWYRQSLGQGLEFLIYFQGNSAPDKSGLPSDRFSAERTGGSVSTLTIQRTQQEDSAVYLCASSLENSYEQYFGPGTRLTVT.

This chain uses TRBV6-4 with TRBJ1-6; a weak D match, TRBD1 (6 bases). Per germline, CDR1 MRHNA and CDR2 SNTAGT. V was pared by 2 bases and J by 6 bases, with 11 bases between. The CDR3 spans 15 residues. The CDR3 loop is CASSDGGGPNSPLHF. The CDR3 DNA reads as TGTGCCAGCAGTGACGGGGGGGGGCCTAATTCACCCCTCCACTTT.